Listed here are 17 T cell receptor beta chains from one sample, sequenced in a study of blood T cells in healthy people across ages. It was with a sample-barcoded 5' primer and a J-beta primer mix that a second PCR of about 6 to 12 cycles was run. TCRdb passed the 5' RACE reads through MiXCR, listing each CDR3 protein once. This sample has over a million distinct CDR3 sequences, with 20% to 25% found just once. These same records also appear under a second study, on T cells of mothers and their children.

The specimen was blood. Receptors originate from a girl aged 2 to 9 in good health.

The chain couples TRBV24-1 to TRBJ2-7; D ambiguous. The CDR3 consists of 13 residues. V lost 0 bases to trimming and J lost 5 bases, with 7 bases between them. Looked up from germline, CDR1 is KGHDR and CDR2 is SFDVKD. The CDR3 nucleotides are TGTGCCACCAGTGATTTGGGTACCGACGAGCAGTACTTC. Encoded protein: CATSDLGTDEQYF.

The gene calls are TRBV20-1 and TRBJ2-1, with a weak D call TRBD2 (5 bases). Trimming cost V 0 bases and J 5 bases, with 14 bases left between them. Germline assignment: CDR1 DFQATT and CDR2 SNEGSKA (reference sequence). The CDR3 runs 15 residues. Here the CDR3 DNA reads TGCAGTGCTAGAGACGTCGGGGTCGGTCACAATGAGCAGTTCTTC. It codes for CSARDVGVGHNEQFF.

The chain is built from TRBV28 and TRBJ2-7; TRBD2 agrees at 9 bases. The CDR3 covers 17 residues. The J segment lost 6 bases and the V segment lost 6 bases, leaving 18 bases of the junction unmatched. Germline loops: CDR1 MDHEN, CDR2 SYDVKM. The CDR3 coding sequence is TGTGCCAGCAGCTACCGACTTCTTAGCGGGAGCAGTAGCGAGCAGTACTTC. The encoded protein is CASSYRLLSGSSSEQYF. Based on the CDR3 plus reference TRBV28 and TRBJ2-7, the full variable domain is DVKVTQSSRYLVKRTGEKVFLECVQDMDHENMFWYRQDPGLGLRLIYFSYDVKMKEKGDIPEGYSVSREKKERFSLILESASTNQTSMYLCASSYRLLSGSSSEQYFGPGTRLTVT.

This clonotype appeared a few times. The chain has TRBV7-8 and TRBJ2-5; TRBD2 matches 9 bases. The J call may be faulty, since TRBJ2-7 better matches the DNA end. Germline CDR1 is SGHVS and CDR2 is FQNEAQ. This CDR3 is 15 amino acids long. The CDR3 nucleotides read TGTGCCAGCAGCACGCAAGCGGGAGGACCAATCGAGCAGTACTTC. Amino acid sequence: CASSTQAGGPIEQYF.

This clonotype showed up many times. The chain is built from TRBV6-5 and TRBJ2-1; no firm D call. The CDR3 loop spans 13 amino acids. The germline V gene encodes CDR1 MNHEY and CDR2 SVGAGI. V lost 8 bases to trimming and J lost 0 bases, with 8 bases between them. DNA for the CDR3: TGTGCCAGCCGGGCGAGCTCCTACAATGAGCAGTTCTTC. Translation gives CASRASSYNEQFF.

This clonotype occurred many times. V and J are TRBV7-3 and TRBJ2-5, with 7 positions matching TRBD2. The CDR3 sequence is 15 residues long. V was clipped by 1 base and J by 4 bases; unmatched bases: 6. Germline V gene lookup returns CDR1 SGHTA and CDR2 FQGTGA. CDR3 DNA: TGTGCCAGCAGCTTAAGCGGCGGGGGTGGAGAGACCCAGTACTTC. It translates to CASSLSGGGGETQYF.

This clonotype turned up a few times. CDR3 region: CASSQQLTGELFF. CDR3 DNA: TGCGCCAGCAGCCAACAACTTACCGGGGAGCTGTTTTTT. The gene calls are TRBV4-3 and TRBJ2-2; D remains ambiguous. Germline CDR1 and CDR2: LGHNA and YSLEER. The CDR3 is 13 amino acids. Deletions cut 2 bases from V and 5 bases from J, with 6 bases between.

This clonotype was counted between two and nine times. V is TRBV20-1 and J is TRBJ1-2; the match to TRBD1 covers 7 bases. J lost 0 bases, V lost 4 bases, and 11 bases had no gene match. The CDR3 loop spans 16 amino acids. Germline CDR1 DFQATT, CDR2 SNEGSKA (reference sequence). In DNA, the CDR3 is TGCAGTGCTACCCGGACAGGCCAAGATTCTAACTATGGCTACACCTTC. Protein sequence: CSATRTGQDSNYGYTF.

Turning to this clonotype: One end of the junction varies from germline; a read error may be responsible. This chain links TRBV20-1 with TRBJ2-7; no clear D. CDR1 is DFQATT and CDR2 is SNEGSKA in the germline V gene (reference sequence). There are 11 residues in the CDR3. The CDR3 DNA sequence: TGCAGTGCCCGTGTACTCTACGAGAAGTACTTC. This encodes CSARVLYEKYF.

The chain has TRBV12-3 or TRBV12-4 and TRBJ2-7, with D perhaps TRBD1 (5 bases). Between the trimmed V and J ends, which lost 3 bases and 3 bases, there was a span of 12 bases. This CDR3 has 14 amino acids. The CDR3 loop reads CASSLSWGDYEQYF. CDR3 coding DNA: TGTGCCAGCAGTTTGTCTTGGGGCGACTACGAGCAGTACTTC.

The CDR3 DNA reads as TGTGCCACCAGTCCCGCGATTTTGGGGTACAATGAGCAGTTCTTC. This translates into CATSPAILGYNEQFF. The gene calls are TRBV24-1 and TRBJ2-1; D not resolved. The germline V gene has CDR1 KGHDR and CDR2 SFDVKD. V lost 6 bases to trimming and J lost 4 bases, with 15 bases between them. The CDR3 extends over 15 amino acids.

The gene calls are TRBV14 and TRBJ2-1; no definite D call. CDR3 length: 13 amino acids. Trimming shortened V by 3 bases and J by 8 bases, and 11 bases separated the two germline ends. Germline CDR1 and CDR2: SGHDN and FVKESK. The CDR3 nucleotides read TGTGCCAGCAGCCAGCGAGGCGGCTATGAGCAGTTCTTC. Translated: CASSQRGGYEQFF. Full variable domain (rest looked up from reference TRBV14 and TRBJ2-1): EAGVTQFPSHSVIEKGQTVTLRCDPISGHDNLYWYRRVMGKEIKFLLHFVKESKQDESGMPNNRFLAERTGGTYSTLKVQPAELEDSGVYFCASSQRGGYEQFFGPGTRLTVL.

The rearrangement joins TRBV7-9 to TRBJ2-2, with TRBD1 as a possible D gene (5 bases). V was pared by 5 bases and J by 1 base, with 14 bases between. Germline V gene data show CDR1 as SEHNR and CDR2 as FQNEAQ (reference sequence). The CDR3 has 16 amino acids. CDR3 DNA: TGTGCCAGCAGCCCCTCACCTGGACAGAACACCGGGGAGCTGTTTTTT. Protein sequence: CASSPSPGQNTGELFF.

This clonotype was seen many times. V usage is TRBV7-2 and J usage is TRBJ2-5; no clear D. CDR3 length: 13 residues. Trimming removed 5 bases at V and 2 bases at J, with 9 bases between. CDR1 and CDR2 from the germline V gene are SGHTA and FQGNSA. CDR3 region: CASSTGPQETQYF. CDR3 in DNA: TGTGCCAGCAGCACCGGACCTCAAGAGACCCAGTACTTC.

The V gene is TRBV15, the J gene TRBJ2-5, with TRBD1 as a possible D gene (6 bases). This CDR3 contains 15 residues. Germline values: CDR1 LNHNV, CDR2 YYDKDF (reference sequence). Deletions cut 0 bases from V and 3 bases from J, with 11 bases between. This chain's CDR3 is CATSRDLGQEETQYF. CDR3 DNA sequence: TGTGCCACCAGCAGAGATCTGGGACAAGAAGAGACCCAGTACTTC.

The chain is built from TRBV6-1 and TRBJ2-7, with D possibly being TRBD2 (5 bases). V lost 7 bases and J lost 0, with 7 bases in between. This CDR3 is built from 12 residues. Germline CDR1 is MNHNS and CDR2 is SASEGT. The CDR3 nucleotides are TGTGCCAGCATCGGGATCTCCTACGAGCAGTACTTC. This gives the protein CASIGISYEQYF.

The V call is TRBV9, the J call TRBJ1-3; the match to TRBD1 covers 8 bases. Germline lookup yields CDR1 SGDLS and CDR2 YYNGEE. The CDR3 has 13 residues. V dropped 4 bases and J dropped 8; count of bases not matched to a gene: 5. The CDR3 DNA reads as TGTGCCAGCAGCCTGACAGGGGTCGACACCATATATTTT. Amino acids: CASSLTGVDTIYF.